These T cell receptor beta chains were read from a single sample in a study of beta chain features in type 1 diabetes. The protocol was immunoSEQ multiplex PCR, while the TCRdb copy is restricted to in-frame clones and leaves out a portion. The sample lists some 48,000 clones, approximately 40% seen once, with 0.1% to 0.15% in the top ten. The specimen sequenced was stem cell memory CD4+ T cells from blood. The origin of the receptors is a young man with type 1 diabetes. CDR3s include the opening cysteine and the closing phenylalanine or tryptophan. Each record gives: J gene, V gene, CDR3 protein.

TRBJ1-1 | TRBV7-9 | CASSSGPTEAFF
TRBJ2-7 | TRBV29-1 | CSTVTGTSGRGVYEQYF
TRBJ2-1 | TRBV5-1 | CASSLGAAVSSYNEQFF
TRBJ1-2 | TRBV7-3 | CASSSSPGQKPYGYTF
TRBJ2-7 | TRBV27 | CASSPSSYYEQYF
TRBJ2-7 | TRBV10-3 | CAISAPLKRGLYEQYF
TRBJ2-7 | TRBV2 | CASREPTGNAEQYF
TRBJ2-2 | TRBV7-3 | CASSFGLATAGELFF
TRBJ1-1 | TRBV15 | CATSREGGANTEAFF
TRBJ1-4 | TRBV7-8 | CASSFRGTNEKLFF
TRBJ1-2 | TRBV9 | CASSVVAGGYGYTF
TRBJ2-2 | TRBV9 | CASSAASAGELFF
TRBJ1-2 | TRBV18 | CASSHLTGGNYGYTF
TRBJ2-5 | TRBV7-2 | CASSFYSGYQETQYF
TRBJ2-1 | TRBV30 | CAWSIGTSPFDEQFF
TRBJ2-7 | TRBV7-2 | CASSLAASGNTYEQYF
TRBJ2-7 | TRBV6-6 | CARREGGRAPEQYF
TRBJ2-7 | TRBV28 | CASSYTGTTYEQYF
TRBJ2-2 | TRBV5-1 | CASSRREPPTGELFF
TRBJ2-5 | TRBV5-1 | CASSSGQAGETQYF
TRBJ2-7 | TRBV2 | CASSGQGVYEQYF
TRBJ2-7 | TRBV6-1 | CASTQLYEQYF
TRBJ2-7 | TRBV6-5 | CASSYLAGGTYEQYF
TRBJ2-7 | TRBV5-6 | CASSRDSSFDEQYF
TRBJ1-1 | TRBV5-4 | CASSLRDRGTTEAFF
TRBJ1-2 | TRBV7-2 | CASSLGTGSNYGYTF
TRBJ2-2 | TRBV7-3 | CASSFGLAGTGELFF
TRBJ1-5 | TRBV6-1 | CASSDRDNYSNQPQHF
TRBJ2-7 | TRBV2 | CASSLLVQSHEQYF
TRBJ2-5 | TRBV29-1 | CSVEDSRRTQYF
TRBJ2-5 | TRBV5-1 | CASSFGGKAAETQYF
TRBJ2-1 | TRBV7-2 | CASSLAWRTSYNEQFF
TRBJ1-2 | TRBV29-1 | CSVHPSVTDGGYTF
TRBJ2-7 | TRBV7-2 | CASSLYAGAYEQYF
TRBJ2-7 | TRBV5-1 | CASSLQQGNEQYF
TRBJ2-5 | TRBV9 | CASSLGQGPSQETQYF
TRBJ1-4 | TRBV7-9 | CASSPPRHEKLFF
TRBJ2-6 | TRBV10-3 | CAISEPQGAKGANVLTF
TRBJ2-3 | TRBV18 | CASSRLTSGRTDTQYF
TRBJ2-3 | TRBV18 | CASSPQGSGTDTQYF
TRBJ2-1 | TRBV4-3 | CASSQDRGTYNEQFF
TRBJ2-7 | TRBV10-3 | CAITSSREFSKQYF
TRBJ2-2 | TRBV15 | CATSRDYREAPQNTGELFF
TRBJ2-3 | TRBV11-2 | CASSFMGGRATDTQYF
TRBJ2-5 | TRBV7-9 | CASSLLGGRETQYF
TRBJ2-3 | TRBV7-2 | CASSLAPPSGRRDTQYF
TRBJ2-1 | TRBV7-9 | CASSSLISSYNEQFF
TRBJ2-5 | TRBV19 | CASSGSREETQYF
TRBJ2-2 | TRBV19 | CASRSGTGDTGELFF
TRBJ2-7 | TRBV28 | CASSLEGQGISYEQYF
TRBJ1-1 | TRBV6-6 | CASSLFQEAFF
TRBJ2-7 | TRBV5-1 | CASSYGPGGRIPYEQYF
TRBJ2-5 | TRBV4-2 | CASSPQGAGETQYF
TRBJ2-4 | TRBV13 | CASGEGVSLENIQYF
TRBJ2-5 | TRBV9 | CASSLAGLAETQYF
TRBJ2-7 | TRBV28 | CASIPRGATGSREQYF
TRBJ2-6 | TRBV27 | CASSQSTSGRAGRWAGANVLTF
TRBJ1-1 | TRBV19 | CASSRLQGDEAFF
TRBJ1-2 | TRBV21-1 | CASSKDKSDQRRGYTF
TRBJ2-3 | TRBV5-4 | CASSQNRGSLTITQYF